These 3 T cell receptor beta chains were all obtained from the same sample, sequenced in a study of shared clonotypes between healthy human individuals. Libraries were prepared by immunoSEQ multiplex PCR; TCRdb keeps only in-frame clonotypes and omits some of them. The table includes 2 million to 2.5 million clones, 85% to 95% detected once. The specimen sequenced was naive CD4+ T cells from PBMCs. Subset of the sample: CD45RA+ positively selected. These receptors came from a young man in good health. Some clones in this sample may be carry-over from other donors' samples.

This clone was found once. The V call is TRBV30, the J call TRBJ2-5, with 9 bases matching TRBD2. The ends lost 4 bases at V and 5 bases at J; junction bases unmatched: 8. Germline V gene lookup returns CDR1 GTSNPN and CDR2 SVGIG (reference sequence). The CDR3 sequence is 14 residues long. CDR3: CAWKLAGAGETQYF. CDR3 coding DNA: TGTGCCTGGAAATTAGCGGGAGCTGGGGAGACCCAGTACTTC.

V is TRBV19 and J is TRBJ1-4; D is ambiguous. The CDR3 spans 12 residues. With 5 bases removed from V and 7 bases from J, the gap between germline ends came to 8 bases. In germline, CDR1 is LNHDA, CDR2 SQIVND (reference sequence). CDR3 region: CASSVTIEKLFF. The CDR3, as DNA: TGTGCCAGTAGTGTGACGATTGAAAAACTGTTTTTT.

CDR3: CASSDTGTGGVLGDTQYF. The CDR3 DNA follows: TGTGCCAGCAGTGATACCGGGACAGGGGGAGTTTTAGGAGATACGCAGTATTTT. V gene TRBV6-1 combines with J gene TRBJ2-3; TRBD1 matches at 11 bases. There are 18 residues in the CDR3. The germline gives CDR1 MNHNS, CDR2 SASEGT. After removal of 3 bases from V and 5 bases from J, the junction contained 13 bases not matched to a gene.